Listed below are T cell receptor beta chains from one sample, sequenced in a study of siplizumab effects on memory and regulatory T cells. The protocol was immunoSEQ multiplex PCR, while the TCRdb copy is restricted to in-frame clones and leaves out a portion. The data contain some 97,000 clones, roughly 94% of them singletons. Sample: Tregs sorted from blood. Receptors were obtained from a human donor in good health. Each CDR3 is given with its conserved first and last residue. The D gene is left open where the match is weak. Rows may omit the clone size; those that give it use once, few, many or a size class.

clone_size j_call v_call d_call cdr3_aa cdr3_nt
. TRBJ2-4 TRBV7-9 . CASSLAGAKNIQYF TGTGCCAGCAGCTTAGCGGGGGCCAAAAACATTCAGTACTTC
. TRBJ2-1 TRBV18 . CASSPRNEQFF TGTGCCAGCTCACCACGAAATGAGCAGTTCTTC
. TRBJ2-7 TRBV29-1 . CSVSGGSYEQYF TGCAGCGTGTCCGGAGGGTCCTACGAGCAGTACTTC
. TRBJ2-7 TRBV7-3 TRBD2 CASSRLAGGGEQYF TGTGCCAGCAGCCGACTAGCGGGAGGGGGCGAGCAGTACTTC
. TRBJ2-4 TRBV7-9 . CASMDLVQSKNIQYF TGTGCCAGCATGGACTTAGTCCAGTCCAAAAACATTCAGTACTTC
. TRBJ1-1 TRBV2 TRBD1 CASSRQGPTEAFF TGTGCCAGCAGCCGACAGGGGCCCACTGAAGCTTTCTTT
few TRBJ2-2 TRBV6-1 . CASGGFKNTGELFF TGTGCCAGCGGCGGGTTTAAGAACACCGGGGAGCTGTTTTTT
. TRBJ2-1 TRBV11-2 . CASSLFGQLRGYNEQFF TGTGCCAGCAGCTTGTTCGGGCAACTTAGGGGGTACAATGAGCAGTTCTTC
. TRBJ2-5 TRBV5-1 TRBD1 CASSLMTGQETQYF TGCGCCAGCAGCCTCATGACAGGGCAAGAGACCCAGTACTTC
once TRBJ1-3 TRBV9 TRBD1 CASSVSPGTARFSGNTIYF TGTGCCAGCAGCGTCTCTCCCGGGACAGCGCGCTTCTCTGGAAACACCATATATTTT
. TRBJ2-3 TRBV29-1 . CSVWDGVGTDTQYF TGCAGCGTCTGGGATGGTGTAGGCACAGATACGCAGTATTTT
. TRBJ2-5 TRBV29-1 . CSVDISGETQYF TGCAGCGTTGACATATCGGGAGAGACCCAGTACTTC
. TRBJ2-3 TRBV7-6 TRBD2 CASSFFSTSGATSTDTQYF TGTGCCAGCAGCTTTTTCTCGACTAGCGGGGCCACTAGCACAGATACGCAGTATTTT
. TRBJ2-4 TRBV5-6 TRBD2 CASSPRGGLDIQYF TGTGCCAGCAGCCCTCGGGGGGGGCTGGACATTCAGTACTTC
. TRBJ2-5 TRBV11-2 . CASSLARASRETQYF TGTGCCAGCAGCTTAGCCAGAGCTAGCAGGGAGACCCAGTACTTC
. TRBJ1-2 TRBV29-1 . CSVGSAKGDYGYTF TGCAGCGTTGGCAGTGCTAAGGGGGACTATGGCTACACCTTC
. TRBJ2-1 TRBV7-9 . CASSLVEGLYNEQFF TGTGCCAGCAGTTTGGTCGAGGGTCTCTACAATGAGCAGTTCTTC
. TRBJ2-1 TRBV28 . CASSLGPLYNEQFF TGTGCCAGCAGTTTGGGGCCGCTATACAATGAGCAGTTCTTC
. TRBJ2-5 TRBV6-1 TRBD2 CASSATSGRATQYF TGTGCCAGCAGTGCAACTAGCGGGAGGGCGACCCAGTACTTC
. TRBJ2-1 TRBV7-8 TRBD2 CASSPPLAGGLGGYNEQFF TGTGCCAGCAGCCCCCCACTAGCGGGAGGGCTCGGCGGATACAATGAGCAGTTCTTC